This paragraph reports one T cell receptor (beta chain). This entry comes from a study of OX40 agonist ivuxolimab in advanced cancers. Overall study: Patients were treated with intravenous ivuxolimab, dosed at 0.01 to 10 mg/kg and infused every 2 weeks. The dose-escalation cohort had hepatocellular carcinoma, melanoma, renal cell or head and neck cancer.

CDR3 length: 16 amino acids. Germline V CDR1 and CDR2: KGHSH, LQKENI. Trimming at V came to 1 base and at J to 4 bases, leaving 8 bases not matched to a gene. Repertoires were generated with immunoSEQ multiplex PCR, while TCRdb's copy carries only in-frame clones and drops some. Among fewer than 55,000 clones listed, 85% to 90% were seen once. The chain is built from TRBV18 and TRBJ1-2, with 8 bases identical to TRBD1. This sequence was found in an adult with an advanced solid tumor such as melanoma, head and neck, liver or kidney cancer. Sequencing was performed on CD4+ or CD8+ T cells sorted from blood, taken in a trial of the OX40 agonist ivuxolimab. The chain's CDR3 is CASSPQTDREGYGYTF. The DNA for the CDR3 is TGTGCCAGCTCACCACAAACGGACAGGGAGGGCTATGGCTACACCTTC.